The next 7 T cell receptor beta chains were all read from a single sample in a study of circulating and synovial CD4+ cells in juvenile arthritis. This table comes from immunoSEQ multiplex PCR, and its TCRdb copy is limited to in-frame clones, with some not included. The sample yields some 35,000 clones, less than 97% seen once. The material sequenced was CD4+ T cells from blood. These receptors came from a human donor with juvenile idiopathic arthritis.

V and J are TRBV13 and TRBJ2-1, with D tentatively TRBD2 (5 bases). Trimming took 2 bases from V and 3 from J, leaving 11 bases between them. Germline CDR1 reads PRHDT; CDR2 reads FYEKMQ (reference sequence). CDR3 length: 15 amino acids. CDR3 residues: CASSLKLGSYNEQFF. The CDR3, as DNA: TGTGCCAGCAGCTTAAAACTAGGAAGCTACAATGAGCAGTTCTTC.

The chain is built from TRBV18 and TRBJ1-1; D remains ambiguous. Trimming removed 6 bases at V and 4 bases at J, with 18 bases between. This CDR3 region has 15 residues. Germline lookup yields CDR1 KGHSH and CDR2 LQKENI. The CDR3 is CASSPTEWGGTEAFF. CDR3 DNA: TGTGCCAGCTCGCCAACCGAATGGGGAGGCACTGAAGCTTTCTTT.

The chain carries TRBV7-9 and TRBJ1-1; D is perhaps TRBD1 (5 bases). V shed 2 bases and J shed 3 bases, with 13 bases lying between them. The CDR3 is made up of 15 amino acids. Per the germline V gene, CDR1 is SEHNR and CDR2 is FQNEAQ (reference sequence). The CDR3 is CASSLRVVGDTEAFF. CDR3 DNA: TGTGCCAGCAGCTTACGGGTGGTAGGGGACACTGAAGCTTTCTTT.

This rearrangement joins TRBV11-2 to TRBJ2-1; 8 nucleotides align to TRBD2. V shed 1 base and J 9 bases; nucleotides not matched to a gene: 5. Germline V CDR1 and CDR2: SGHAT, FQNNGV. The CDR3 is made up of 14 amino acids. CDR3 protein: CASSLAGGLSEQFF. CDR3 nucleotides: TGTGCCAGCAGCTTAGCGGGGGGGCTCAGTGAGCAGTTCTTC.

This chain joins TRBV10-2 and TRBJ2-5, with 10 positions matching TRBD2. Unmatched junction bases numbered 6, after V lost 4 bases and J lost 4 bases. CDR1 is WSHSY, CDR2 SAAADI, per germline. CDR3 size: 15 residues. In DNA, the CDR3 is TGCGCCAGCAGTGCACTAGCGGGGTTGGGAGAGACCCAGTACTTC. Its translation: CASSALAGLGETQYF.

The chain recombines TRBV10-3 with TRBJ1-2, with D perhaps TRBD1 (6 bases). Germline V gene data show CDR1 as ENHRY and CDR2 as SYGVKD. This CDR3 is 18 amino acids long. The germline V and J ends were trimmed by 10 bases and 4 bases, with 31 bases remaining between them. CDR3 sequence: CATQSGWMVGAPLYGYTF. The DNA for the CDR3 is TGTGCCACGCAATCTGGCTGGATGGTGGGGGCCCCGCTCTATGGCTACACCTTC.

This clone was seen a handful of times. The J gene is TRBJ2-7, the V gene TRBV4-1, with D possibly being TRBD1 (6 bases). Trimming removed 1 base from V and 0 bases from J, with 10 bases in between. Germline values: CDR1 MGHRA, CDR2 YSYEKL. The CDR3 totals 15 residues. CDR3 nucleotide sequence: TGCGCCAGCAGCCAAGTATGGGACAACTCCTACGAGCAGTACTTC. Translated: CASSQVWDNSYEQYF.